These 5 T cell receptor beta chains were all obtained from the same sample, sequenced in a study of T-cell reconstitution after alpha-beta-depleted transplantation in children. Unique molecular identifiers were used in preparing the TCRbeta library. Each CDR3 protein is one row after TCRdb ran MiXCR on the PCR reads. Of roughly 420,000 distinct CDR3 sequences listed, 16% are singletons. Sample: PBMCs, mostly from graft donor cells, taken 360 days after TCRalphabeta/CD19-depleted stem cell transplant. These receptors all stem from a boy in the first two years of life who had a stem cell transplant for Wiskott-Aldrich syndrome, so the T cells may come from the graft donor.

This sequence joins TRBV4-1 and TRBJ2-7; maybe TRBD1 (5 bases). Germline loops: CDR1 MGHRA, CDR2 YSYEKL. With 2 bases removed from V and 5 bases from J, the gap between germline ends came to 16 bases. CDR3 length: 15 residues. The CDR3, as DNA: TGCGCCAGCAGCCAAACCGGTTACAGGTTGAACGAGCAGTACTTC. It is translated as CASSQTGYRLNEQYF.

The gene calls are TRBV7-2 and TRBJ2-4, with 7 bases aligning to TRBD2. The CDR3 length is 16 residues. The V and J ends lost 0 bases and 1 base, in that order; junction bases with no gene match: 3. Germline lookup yields CDR1 SGHTA and CDR2 FQGNSA. The CDR3 protein is CASSLAGGPAKNIQYF. As DNA, the CDR3 is TGTGCCAGCAGCTTAGCGGGAGGGCCCGCCAAAAACATTCAGTACTTC.

This clonotype has only a few counts. The chain couples TRBV4-1 to TRBJ2-2; TRBD1 matches 7 bases. The CDR3 has 18 residues. J lost 1 base, V lost 1 base, and 9 bases had no gene match. Looked up from germline, CDR1 is MGHRA and CDR2 is YSYEKL. CDR3 DNA: TGCGCCAGCAGCCAAGGGGGCCGACAGGGATTGAACACCGGGGAGCTGTTTTTT. Amino acid sequence: CASSQGGRQGLNTGELFF.

The sample holds a few counts of this clonotype. The rearrangement links TRBV29-1 to TRBJ2-3; a possible D gene is TRBD1 (6 bases). Germline values: CDR1 SQVTM, CDR2 ANQGSEA. The CDR3 runs to 13 residues. V was shortened by 3 bases and J by 4 bases, with 11 bases between the two germline ends. The CDR3: CSVETGQADTQYF. CDR3 coding DNA: TGCAGCGTTGAGACAGGTCAGGCAGATACGCAGTATTTT.

The chain combines TRBV7-9 with TRBJ2-7; no definite D call. Deletions cut 1 base from V and 3 bases from J, with 10 bases between. The germline V gene encodes CDR1 SEHNR and CDR2 FQNEAQ (reference sequence). The CDR3 totals 14 residues. CDR3 loop: CASSLEGKGYEQYF. CDR3 DNA sequence: TGTGCCAGCAGCTTAGAGGGAAAAGGCTACGAGCAGTACTTC.